The TCR beta chain under discussion was sequenced for a study of Graves' ophthalmopathy and Graves' hyperthyroidism. In the case of this clonotype: Its cognate antigen is unknown. At one boundary the junction diverges from the germline segment, which might be a read error.

Study-wide points: Most clonotypes expanded in thyroid above 0.001 frequency were present in blood too.

The germline V gene has CDR1 ENHRY and CDR2 SYGVKD. The CDR3 loop spans 13 amino acids. TCR beta CDR3 amplification used RNA transcripts. The first round was an RT-PCR with HTBI primers, and the second round was a multiplex PCR. Each CDR3 protein is one row after TCRdb ran MiXCR on the multiplex PCR reads. This sample has 650,000 to 800,000 distinct CDR3 sequences, with about 38% found just once. Having ophthalmopathy, the donors showed moderate-to-severe activity, CAS ≥3 and NOSPECS ≥4, with disease lasting under 3 months. This clonotype originated in an adult man with Graves' ophthalmopathy. This chain connects TRBV10-3 to TRBJ2-7, with TRBD2 identical over 8 bases. Sequences were obtained from peripheral blood. Here the CDR3 DNA reads TGTGCCAGCAGTGGACTAGCTTCCTACGAGCAGTACTTC. Amino acid sequence: CASSGLASYEQYF.